These T cell receptor beta chains were read from a single sample in a study of blood T cell repertoires in COVID-19. TCRdb keeps only in-frame clones here, not all; method: immunoSEQ multiplex PCR. The sample consists of approximately 180,000 clones, 85% to 90% of them appearing once. The sample was peripheral blood. The receptors were sampled from a human donor in a cohort sampled during active COVID-19. Both conserved end residues are part of each CDR3. The D gene is left open where the match is weak. Part of the rows lack a size; the others show once, few, many or a class for expanded clones.

v_call	clone_size	j_call	d_call	cdr3_aa	cdr3_nt
TRBV18	.	TRBJ2-7	TRBD2	CASSPRREGEQYF	TGTGCCAGCTCACCACGACGGGAGGGCGAGCAGTACTTC
TRBV6-2/TRBV6-3	.	TRBJ2-3	.	CASSYAGGSGADTQYF	TGTGCCAGCAGTTATGCAGGGGGGTCGGGAGCAGATACGCAGTATTTT
TRBV6-2/TRBV6-3	.	TRBJ2-2	TRBD2	CASSYSSGGGTGELFF	TGTGCCAGCAGTTACTCTTCGGGAGGGGGTACCGGGGAGCTGTTTTTT
TRBV7-7	.	TRBJ2-2	.	CASSFSGSNTGELFF	TGTGCTAGCAGCTTTTCAGGGTCGAACACCGGGGAGCTGTTTTTT
TRBV30	once	TRBJ1-1	.	CAWSEQVSEAFF	TGTGCCTGGAGTGAACAGGTCTCTGAAGCTTTCTTT
TRBV19	.	TRBJ2-3	.	CASKQTGTDTQYF	TGTGCCAGTAAACAGACGGGGACAGATACGCAGTATTTT
TRBV5-1	.	TRBJ2-2	TRBD2	CASSLEYLSGGRIGELFF	TGCGCCAGCAGCTTGGAATACTTGAGCGGGGGTCGAATCGGGGAGCTGTTTTTT
TRBV2	few	TRBJ1-5	.	CASSDPGPQHF	TGTGCCAGCAGTGATCCCGGGCCCCAGCATTTT
TRBV9	.	TRBJ2-1	TRBD2	CASSTRLAGGGNEQFF	TGTGCCAGCAGTACAAGACTAGCGGGAGGAGGCAATGAGCAGTTCTTC
TRBV5-4	.	TRBJ2-5	.	CASSFPGMETQYF	TGTGCCAGCAGCTTCCCGGGAATGGAGACCCAGTACTTC
TRBV7-8	.	TRBJ1-1	.	CASSPNRAGLNTEAFF	TGTGCCAGCAGCCCTAATCGAGCTGGGCTAAACACTGAAGCTTTCTTT
TRBV4-1	.	TRBJ2-5	TRBD1	CASSPPGGSGETQYF	TGCGCCAGCAGTCCTCCAGGGGGTTCGGGGGAGACCCAGTACTTC
TRBV27	.	TRBJ2-7	.	CASSLWGRVITNLDEQYF	TGTGCCAGCAGTTTATGGGGCAGGGTTATTACTAATTTGGACGAGCAGTACTTC
TRBV7-2	.	TRBJ2-7	.	CASSLSTGSGYEQYF	TGTGCCAGCAGCTTATCGACAGGCTCAGGCTACGAGCAGTACTTC
TRBV4-1	.	TRBJ2-7	TRBD2	CASSHPSGGRDEQYF	TGCGCCAGCAGCCACCCTAGCGGAGGGCGGGACGAGCAGTACTTC
TRBV4-2	.	TRBJ2-3	TRBD2	CASSQWGTSGTSTDTQYF	TGTGCCAGCAGCCAATGGGGGACTAGCGGGACTAGCACAGATACGCAGTATTTT
TRBV19	.	TRBJ1-3	TRBD1	CASIRQGSGGNTIYF	TGTGCCAGTATCCGACAGGGTAGCGGTGGAAACACCATATATTTT
TRBV6-5	.	TRBJ2-7	TRBD1	CASSPTGTGEYEQYF	TGTGCCAGCAGCCCAACCGGGACAGGGGAATACGAGCAGTACTTC
TRBV5-5	.	TRBJ1-6	TRBD1	CASSLVRTGQSPLHF	TGTGCCAGCAGCTTGGTTCGGACAGGGCAATCACCCCTCCACTTT
TRBV11-3	.	TRBJ2-3	.	CASSGRGTDTQYF	TGTGCCAGCAGCGGGCGGGGCACAGATACGCAGTATTTT
TRBV6-5	.	TRBJ2-2	TRBD1	CASLRDRDAGELFF	TGTGCCAGCCTGAGGGACAGGGACGCCGGGGAGCTGTTTTTT
TRBV5-6	once	TRBJ2-7	TRBD1	CASSLLLGGLYEQYF	TGTGCCAGCAGCTTGTTATTAGGGGGCCTCTACGAGCAGTACTTC
TRBV10-3	.	TRBJ2-7	.	CAISGETYEQYF	TGTGCCATCTCTGGAGAGACCTACGAGCAGTACTTC
TRBV11-2	.	TRBJ2-7	.	CASSLNPGGPEQYF	TGTGCCAGCAGCTTAAACCCGGGGGGCCCCGAGCAGTACTTC
TRBV27	.	TRBJ1-6	.	CASSLQWRSPLHF	TGTGCCAGCAGTTTACAATGGAGATCACCCCTCCACTTT
TRBV7-2	.	TRBJ1-3	.	CASSLMYSGNTIYF	TGTGCCAGCAGCTTAATGTACTCTGGAAACACCATATATTTT